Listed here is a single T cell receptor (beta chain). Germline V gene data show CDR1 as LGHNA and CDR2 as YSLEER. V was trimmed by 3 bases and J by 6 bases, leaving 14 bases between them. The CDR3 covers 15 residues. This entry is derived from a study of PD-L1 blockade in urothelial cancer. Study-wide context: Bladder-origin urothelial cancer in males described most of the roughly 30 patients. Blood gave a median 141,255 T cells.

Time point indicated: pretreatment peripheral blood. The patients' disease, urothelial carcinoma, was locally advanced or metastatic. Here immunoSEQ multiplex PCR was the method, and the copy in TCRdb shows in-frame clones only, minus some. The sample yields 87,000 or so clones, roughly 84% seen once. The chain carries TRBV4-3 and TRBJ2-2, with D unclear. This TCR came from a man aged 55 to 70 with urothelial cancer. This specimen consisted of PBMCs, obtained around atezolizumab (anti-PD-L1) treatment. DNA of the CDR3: TGCGCCAGCAGCCAGGGTAGACAAATCGCCGGGGAGCTGTTTTTT. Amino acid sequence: CASSQGRQIAGELFF.